This T cell receptor beta chain was sequenced in a study of beta chain features in type 1 diabetes. Study-level information: Sorted cells, approximately 110 million in number, were examined across all samples.

There are a few counts of this clone. With 3 bases clipped from V and 6 bases from J, the junction kept 5 bases outside the gene matches. Germline CDR1 SGDLS, CDR2 YYNGEE. The CDR3 loop spans 13 amino acids. Of the isolated RNA, all was reverse transcribed, and so the sequenced material was expressed TCRB transcripts. Sequenced by immunoSEQ multiplex PCR; TCRdb stores in-frame clones only, minus some. This sample yields about 250,000 clones, of which 13% to 15% are seen a single time; around 0.025% belongs to the top ten. The chain joins TRBV9 to TRBJ1-1, with TRBD1 identical over 7 bases. Sequencing input: naive CD4+ T cells from blood. The sequence derives from a woman in her thirties or forties in good health. CDR3 bases: TGTGCCAGCAGCGCAACAGGGGTTTCTGAAGCTTTCTTT. Translated: CASSATGVSEAFF.